A single sample is the source of the 26 T cell receptor beta chains below, sequenced in a study of T cell responses to AZD1222 COVID-19 vaccine. Clones were sequenced by immunoSEQ multiplex PCR, and TCRdb holds only the in-frame ones, with some missing. The sample gives about 78,000 clones, about 82% of which show up once; approximately 2.9% is in the top ten. The specimen was peripheral blood, collected on day 0 of AZD1222 vaccination. The receptors were sampled from an adult in good health.

J is TRBJ1-4 and V is TRBV10-1, with 11 bases that match TRBD1. The germline V gene encodes CDR1 WNHNN and CDR2 SYGVQD (reference sequence). V was clipped by 5 bases and J by 6 bases; unmatched bases: 8. CDR3 size: 16 residues. CDR3 amino acids: CASSQPDRGPDEKLFF. CDR3 sequence (DNA): TGCGCCAGCAGTCAACCGGACAGGGGGCCGGATGAAAAACTGTTTTTT.

The CDR3 DNA sequence: TGTGCCAGCAGCTTGGCGGCAGGGCTCAACGAGCAGTACTTC. It translates to CASSLAAGLNEQYF. This chain links TRBV7-9 with TRBJ2-7; weak D call: TRBD1 (5 bases). V was clipped by 3 bases and J by 5 bases, with 14 bases between them. CDR1 SEHNR and CDR2 FQNEAQ come from the germline V gene (reference sequence). There are 14 residues in the CDR3.

The chain's CDR3 is CASSSSDTGELFF. The DNA for the CDR3 is TGCGCCAGCAGCTCTTCAGACACCGGGGAGCTGTTTTTT. V and J are TRBV5-1 and TRBJ2-2; D gene uncertain. Germline V gene lookup returns CDR1 SGHRS and CDR2 YFSETQ. The CDR3 is 13 residues long. The germline V and J ends were trimmed by 3 bases and 3 bases, with 6 bases remaining between them.

The genes are TRBV10-3 and TRBJ1-4; D is undetermined. CDR3 length equals 15 residues. The germline V gene has CDR1 ENHRY and CDR2 SYGVKD. Trimming shortened V by 0 bases and J by 7 bases, and 12 bases separated the two germline ends. The CDR3 loop is CAISESQDRAEKLFF. The CDR3 region has the DNA TGTGCCATCAGTGAGTCCCAAGACCGGGCTGAAAAACTGTTTTTT.

V usage is TRBV20-1 and J usage is TRBJ1-1; 8 nucleotides align to TRBD1. This CDR3 is built from 10 residues. Unmatched junction bases numbered 5, after V lost 6 bases and J lost 11 bases. Germline V gene data show CDR1 as DFQATT and CDR2 as SNEGSKA (reference sequence). The CDR3 nucleotides read TGCAGTGCCGGCAGGGGGCAGGCTTTCTTT. It encodes CSAGRGQAFF.

The V call is TRBV27, the J call TRBJ1-5; weak D call: TRBD1 (5 bases). Deletions cut 5 bases from V and 0 bases from J, with 14 bases between. Germline CDR1 reads MNHEY; CDR2 reads SMNVEV (reference sequence). The CDR3 runs 16 residues. CDR3 nucleotide sequence: TGTGCCAGCAGTCCGAGGGGACGATATAGCAATCAGCCCCAGCATTTT. Protein: CASSPRGRYSNQPQHF.

The chain employs TRBV20-1 and TRBJ1-2; 9 nucleotides align to TRBD1. The CDR3 has 11 amino acids. The ends lost 5 bases at V and 6 bases at J; junction bases unmatched: 1. Germline V gives CDR1 DFQATT, CDR2 SNEGSKA (reference sequence). In nucleotides, the CDR3 is TGCAGTGCTGGGACAGGGAATGGCTACACCTTC. It encodes CSAGTGNGYTF.

This sequence joins TRBV10-3 and TRBJ1-2; 9 bases line up with TRBD1. The CDR3 is 16 residues long. V lost 2 bases, J lost 5 bases, and 9 bases stayed unmatched. Per germline, CDR1 ENHRY and CDR2 SYGVKD. CDR3 sequence (DNA): TGTGCCATCAGTGAGGCCCCGGACAGGGGAAGTTATGGCTACACCTTC. It yields the protein CAISEAPDRGSYGYTF.

The genes are TRBV28 and TRBJ1-6; 7 bases align to TRBD1. Germline CDR1 and CDR2: MDHEN and SYDVKM. Trimming took 1 base from V and 8 from J; bases not matched to a gene: 8. The CDR3 contains 16 residues. CDR3 DNA: TGTGCCAGCAGTTTATCCAGACAGGGAGGTTATTCACCCCTCCACTTT. As protein: CASSLSRQGGYSPLHF.

The V gene is TRBV7-2, the J gene TRBJ1-4; D unclear. V lost 1 base and J 7 bases, leaving 10 bases between the germline ends. Germline loops: CDR1 SGHTA, CDR2 FQGNSA. CDR3 length: 14 residues. As DNA, the CDR3 is TGTGCCAGCAGCTTAGGGGCAATGGGTGAAAAACTGTTTTTT. Translated: CASSLGAMGEKLFF.

The chain joins TRBV13 to TRBJ2-2, with D tentatively TRBD1 (7 bases). Germline values: CDR1 PRHDT, CDR2 FYEKMQ (reference sequence). V was shortened by 2 bases and J by 2 bases, with 18 bases between the two germline ends. CDR3 length: 18 amino acids. CDR3 sequence (DNA): TGTGCCAGCAGCTTACCACCAGGGGGGACGGATAACACCGGGGAGCTGTTTTTT. This gives the protein CASSLPPGGTDNTGELFF.

The rearrangement uses TRBV18 and TRBJ1-2, with no clear D. The germline CDR1 and CDR2 sequences are KGHSH and LQKENI. V was shortened by 3 bases and J by 0 bases, with 11 bases between the two germline ends. CDR3 length: 15 amino acids. This chain's CDR3 is CASSPVLIANYGYTF. The DNA for the CDR3 is TGTGCCAGCTCACCCGTACTGATAGCTAACTATGGCTACACCTTC.

V gene TRBV6-5 combines with J gene TRBJ2-3; TRBD1 matches 8 bases. V shed 5 bases, J shed 2 bases, and the junction held 3 bases outside the gene matches. This CDR3 has 14 residues. The germline gives CDR1 MNHEY, CDR2 SVGAGI. The CDR3 is CASSPGQATDTQYF. CDR3 in DNA: TGTGCCAGCAGTCCGGGACAGGCCACAGATACGCAGTATTTT.

The rearrangement joins TRBV19 to TRBJ2-3; tentative D call: TRBD2 (6 bases). This CDR3 has 18 amino acids. CDR1 is LNHDA, CDR2 SQIVND, per germline (reference sequence). V was pared by 4 bases and J by 4 bases, with 24 bases between. Written as DNA, the CDR3 is TGTGCCAGTAGTACCGCCCGACTAGACCTAGGGCAACCAGATACGCAGTATTTT. Its translation is CASSTARLDLGQPDTQYF.

This clone showed up just a few times. CDR3 nucleotides: TGTGCCAGCAGCTCCTACAGGGGCAATGAGCAGTTCTTC. Encoded protein: CASSSYRGNEQFF. The V gene is TRBV13, the J gene TRBJ2-1; TRBD1 matches at 7 bases. V was clipped by 4 bases and J by 6 bases; unmatched bases: 3. This CDR3 is 13 amino acids long. Germline V lookup: CDR1 PRHDT, CDR2 FYEKMQ (reference sequence). The variable domain in full, with the rest retrieved from reference TRBV13 and TRBJ2-1, is AAGVIQSPRHLIKEKRETATLKCYPIPRHDTVYWYQQGPGQDPQFLISFYEKMQSDKGSIPDRFSAQQFSDYHSELNMSSLELGDSALYFCASSSYRGNEQFFGPGTRLTVL.

The chain combines TRBV2 with TRBJ1-6; a weak D match, TRBD1 (5 bases). Germline V gene lookup returns CDR1 SNHLY and CDR2 FYNNEI. V lost 4 bases, J lost 7 bases, and 17 bases lay in between. The length of the CDR3 is 16 residues. CDR3 nucleotides: TGTGCCAGCAGTGGTGCGGAGGCAGGGATGAATTCACCCCTCCACTTT. This sequence encodes CASSGAEAGMNSPLHF.

The gene calls are TRBV29-1 and TRBJ2-4, with TRBD1 identical over 8 bases. CDR1 is SQVTM, CDR2 ANQGSEA, per germline. With 5 bases clipped from V and 0 bases from J, the junction kept 6 bases outside the gene matches. The CDR3 spans 15 residues. The CDR3 nucleotides read TGCAGCGTTCGGACAGGGCTCTTAGCCAAAAACATTCAGTACTTC. Encoded protein: CSVRTGLLAKNIQYF.

This chain connects TRBV7-9 to TRBJ2-1, with D unclear. Trimming took off 5 bases at V and 5 bases at J, with 25 bases between the two ends. Germline lookup yields CDR1 SEHNR and CDR2 FQNEAQ (reference sequence). The CDR3 extends over 18 amino acids. The CDR3 protein is CASSPSVGRRIPNNEQFF. The DNA of the CDR3 is TGTGCCAGCAGCCCCTCCGTTGGCAGGCGGATCCCTAACAATGAGCAGTTCTTC.

CDR3 sequence: CASSYSSGTAYEQYF. Here the CDR3 DNA reads TGTGCCAGCAGTTACTCGAGCGGGACAGCCTACGAGCAGTACTTC. The gene calls are TRBV6-5 and TRBJ2-7; D could derive from TRBD1 or TRBD2 (7 bases each). V lost 0 bases and J 2 bases, leaving 11 bases between the germline ends. This CDR3 spans 15 amino acids. Germline lookup yields CDR1 MNHEY and CDR2 SVGAGI.

The chain joins TRBV19 to TRBJ1-6, with TRBD1 matching over 8 bases. The CDR3 has 14 amino acids. Germline CDR1 and CDR2: LNHDA and SQIVND (reference sequence). After removal of 8 bases from V and 7 bases from J, the junction contained 7 bases not matched to a gene. The CDR3 loop reads CASGGQGRNSPLHF. The CDR3 nucleotides read TGTGCCAGTGGCGGACAGGGTCGAAATTCACCCCTCCACTTT.

The chain has TRBV7-3 and TRBJ2-1, with D possibly matching TRBD2 (6 bases). V lost 4 bases to trimming and J lost 9 bases, with 16 bases between them. Germline values: CDR1 SGHTA, CDR2 FQGTGA. The CDR3 loop spans 14 amino acids. In DNA, the CDR3 is TGTGCCAGCAGCTCCGGACATAACGGGGGTGAGCAGTTCTTC. It specifies CASSSGHNGGEQFF.

Written as DNA, the CDR3 is TGTGCCAGCAGCTTGCTCCCTGACCCCTACGAGCAGTACTTC. Translation gives CASSLLPDPYEQYF. The J gene is TRBJ2-7, the V gene TRBV5-5; D remains unclear. This CDR3 is 14 amino acids long. Per germline, CDR1 SGHKS and CDR2 YYEKEE (reference sequence). V lost 1 base to trimming and J lost 2 bases, with 10 bases between them.

This chain joins TRBV5-6 and TRBJ1-3, with unresolved D. V gave up 0 bases and J gave up 1 base, with 8 bases separating them. The germline gives CDR1 SGHDT, CDR2 YYEEEE. CDR3 size: 15 residues. This CDR3 reads CASSLEVGSGNTIYF. The CDR3 nucleotides are TGTGCCAGCAGCTTGGAGGTGGGATCTGGAAACACCATATATTTT.

The chain uses TRBV7-2 and TRBJ1-1; 12 positions match TRBD1. From germline, CDR1 is SGHTA and CDR2 FQGNSA. V lost 5 bases, J lost 6 bases, and 10 bases stayed unmatched. There are 16 residues in the CDR3. CDR3 protein: CASSPSVRDRGPEAFF. Written as DNA, the CDR3 is TGTGCCAGCAGCCCTTCGGTGAGGGACAGGGGGCCTGAAGCTTTCTTT.

This clone was seen only a few times. This chain uses TRBV19 with TRBJ2-7; possible D gene TRBD1, 5 bases. The CDR3 totals 13 residues. Germline V gene data show CDR1 as LNHDA and CDR2 as SQIVND (reference sequence). V lost 3 bases to trimming and J lost 7 bases, with 13 bases between them. DNA for the CDR3: TGTGCCAGTAGTATCCAGGGCAAGGCGGAGCAGTACTTC. Translation: CASSIQGKAEQYF.

The V and J genes are TRBV18 and TRBJ1-3; no clear D gene. Per the germline V gene, CDR1 is KGHSH and CDR2 is LQKENI. V was pared by 2 bases and J by 4 bases, with 15 bases between. The CDR3 runs 16 residues. CDR3 sequence (DNA): TGTGCCAGCTCACCATCGGATATAATTACAGGAAACACCATATATTTT. It is translated as CASSPSDIITGNTIYF.